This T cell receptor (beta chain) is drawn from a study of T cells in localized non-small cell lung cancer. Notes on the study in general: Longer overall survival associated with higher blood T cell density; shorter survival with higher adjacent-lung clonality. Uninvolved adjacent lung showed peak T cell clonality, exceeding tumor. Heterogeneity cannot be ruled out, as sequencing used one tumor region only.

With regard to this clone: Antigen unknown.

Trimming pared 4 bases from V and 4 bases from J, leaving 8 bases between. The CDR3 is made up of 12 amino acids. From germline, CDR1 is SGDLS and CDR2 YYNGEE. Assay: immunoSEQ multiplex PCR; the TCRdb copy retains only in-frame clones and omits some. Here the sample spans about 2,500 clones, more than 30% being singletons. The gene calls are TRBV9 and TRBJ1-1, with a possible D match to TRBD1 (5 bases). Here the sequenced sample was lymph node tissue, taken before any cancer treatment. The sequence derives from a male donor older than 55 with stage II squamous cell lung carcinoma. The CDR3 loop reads CASSPDSTEAFF. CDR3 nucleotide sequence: TGTGCCAGCAGCCCTGACAGCACTGAAGCTTTCTTT.